The present TCR beta chain was sequenced within a study of T cell responses to AZD1222 COVID-19 vaccine. Study findings and constraints: The donors showed a predominance of white British ancestry and of females, with possible underestimation of clonal diversity. At baseline, just six or seven AZD1222 recipients tested seropositive.

The V end was cut by 4 bases, the J end by 11 bases, with 19 bases between. The CDR3 has 14 residues. Germline lookup yields CDR1 SGDLS and CDR2 YYNGEE. This table comes from immunoSEQ multiplex PCR, and its TCRdb copy is limited to in-frame clones, with some not included. The data hold about 110,000 clones, with about nine tenths observed a single time. Turning to this clone: Its matching antigen is unknown.

The material was peripheral blood, obtained 28 days after the second AZD1222 dose. The gene calls are TRBV9 and TRBJ1-5; tentative D call: TRBD1 (5 bases). This receptor was identified in an adult who received the AZD1222 COVID-19 vaccine. Written as DNA, the CDR3 is TGTGCCAGCAGCCTCGACGTGGAGGGGAGCTCCCAGCATTTT. Encoded protein: CASSLDVEGSSQHF.